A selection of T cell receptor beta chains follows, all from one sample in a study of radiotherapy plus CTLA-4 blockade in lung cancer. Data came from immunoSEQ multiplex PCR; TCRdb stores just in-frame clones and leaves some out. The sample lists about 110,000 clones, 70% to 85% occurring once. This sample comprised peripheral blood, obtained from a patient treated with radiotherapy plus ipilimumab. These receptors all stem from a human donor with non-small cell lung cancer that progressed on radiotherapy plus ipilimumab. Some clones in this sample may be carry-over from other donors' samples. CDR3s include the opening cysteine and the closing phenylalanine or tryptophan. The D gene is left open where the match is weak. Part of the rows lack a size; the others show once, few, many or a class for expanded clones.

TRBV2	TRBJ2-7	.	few	TGTGCCAGCACCCTGACTCCCTACGAGCAGTACTTC	CASTLTPYEQYF
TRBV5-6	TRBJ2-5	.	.	TGTGCCAGCAGCACGAGACGGACCCAGTACTTC	CASSTRRTQYF
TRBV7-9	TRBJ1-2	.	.	TGTGCCAGCAGCTATCTAGGGCACTATGGCTACACCTTC	CASSYLGHYGYTF
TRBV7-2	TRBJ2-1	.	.	TGTGCCAGCAGCTTAGTGCAGGGCCGGGGTGAGCAGTTCTTC	CASSLVQGRGEQFF
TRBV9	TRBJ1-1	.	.	TGTGCCAGCAGCGAGGCAGCACAGAACACTGAAGCTTTCTTT	CASSEAAQNTEAFF
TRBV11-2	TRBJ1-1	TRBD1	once	TGTGCCAGCAGTTTCAGGGGGGGAACTGAAGCTTTCTTT	CASSFRGGTEAFF
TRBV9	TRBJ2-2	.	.	TGTGCCAGCAGCGTAAGCGCGCTCCCGAACACCGGGGAGCTGTTTTTT	CASSVSALPNTGELFF
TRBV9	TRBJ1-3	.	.	TGTGCCAGCAGCGTAGATGGACGGAGGAGAAACACCATATATTTT	CASSVDGRRRNTIYF
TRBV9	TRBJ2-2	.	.	TGTGCCAGCGGTGATCGGGGGTCGAACACCGGGGAGCTGTTTTTT	CASGDRGSNTGELFF
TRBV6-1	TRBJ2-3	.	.	TGTGCCAGCAGCCAGAGACGCACAGATACGCAGTATTTT	CASSQRRTDTQYF
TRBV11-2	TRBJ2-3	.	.	TGTGCCAGCAGCTTAGCTGCGGGTGCAGATACGCAGTATTTT	CASSLAAGADTQYF
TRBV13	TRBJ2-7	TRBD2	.	TGTGCCAGCAGCGAACTAGCGGGGGGCTACGAGCAGTACTTC	CASSELAGGYEQYF
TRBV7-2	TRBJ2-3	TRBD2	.	TGTGCCAGCAGCCCACTCGGGGGGGGCGGCTCAGATACGCAGTATTTT	CASSPLGGGGSDTQYF
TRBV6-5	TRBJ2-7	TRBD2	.	TGTGCCAGCAGTTCCCCTCTACGGGGGGGCGAGCAGTACTTC	CASSSPLRGGEQYF
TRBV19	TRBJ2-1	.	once	TGTGCCAGTAGCAGCTGGGGGAATGAGCAGTTCTTC	CASSSWGNEQFF
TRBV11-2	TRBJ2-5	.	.	TGTGCCAGCAGCGCCGACTCTACGGGAGAGACCCAGTACTTC	CASSADSTGETQYF
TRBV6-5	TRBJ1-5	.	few	TGTGCCAGCCGTCTCGTGCGGAATAGCAATCAGCCCCAGCATTTT	CASRLVRNSNQPQHF
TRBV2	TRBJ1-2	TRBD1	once	TGTGCCAGCAAATACAGGGGGGAATATGGCTACACCTTC	CASKYRGEYGYTF
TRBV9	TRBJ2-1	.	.	TGTGCCAGCAGCGCGGGTTACAATGAGCAGTTCTTC	CASSAGYNEQFF
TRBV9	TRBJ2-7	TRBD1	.	TGTGCCAGCAGCGGCGGGACAGGGGCTAACTACGAGCAGTACTTC	CASSGGTGANYEQYF
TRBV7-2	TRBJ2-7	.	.	TGTGCCAGCAGCTTAACCGCAAGCTCCTACGAGCAGTACTTC	CASSLTASSYEQYF
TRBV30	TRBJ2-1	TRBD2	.	TGTGCCTGGAGTGTAGCGGGGAACCAGTTCTTC	CAWSVAGNQFF